The following is a TCR beta chain sequence with its context. V lost 6 bases and J 0 bases, leaving 7 bases between the germline ends. The CDR3 covers 13 residues. CDR1 MNHEY and CDR2 SMNVEV come from the germline V gene (reference sequence). Per the authors' pipeline: Reference gene primer amplification in the assay estimated nucleated cell counts. Produced via immunoSEQ multiplex PCR; TCRdb's table is partial and in-frame only. V and J calls and clone size are those listed in that table; D and trimming were worked out from the DNA. The sample records 250,000 or so clones, around nine tenths being singletons. These data are taken from a study of blood T cell repertoires in COVID-19. Study-wide context: Acute and convalescent COVID-19 samples came from the United States, Italy and Spain. PBMCs, B-cell-depleted T cells, or T cells provided the cDNA or gDNA that made up the material.

Cohort 3 donors counted as recovered after two negative PCRs, clearance, or resolved symptoms. The receptor comes from a woman in her fifties or sixties who had recovered from COVID-19. Sequenced sample: PBMCs or T cells enriched from blood (not recorded which). This sequence joins TRBV27 and TRBJ2-3; D is unclear. CDR3 sequence: CASRKTSTDTQYF. In DNA form, the CDR3 reads TGTGCCAGCAGGAAAACAAGCACAGATACGCAGTATTTT.